The clone carrying this TCR beta chain was observed a handful of times. What it binds is unknown. These data originate in a study of T-cell reconstitution after alpha-beta-depleted transplantation in children. The TCRbeta library was prepared with unique molecular identifiers. Each CDR3 protein gets one entry after TCRdb re-called the PCR reads with MiXCR. Of more than 200,000 distinct CDR3 sequences listed, about 24% are singletons. Trimming left V 4 bases short and J 7 bases short, with 13 bases between. The CDR3 has 13 amino acids. Germline CDR1 SQVTM, CDR2 ANQGSEA. Study results and caveats: Once a year had passed after transplant, T-cell counts and diversity came mostly from newly produced T cells.

The sequence was obtained from a female patient aged 2-15 years who had a stem cell transplant for congenital amegakaryocytic thrombocytopenia, so the T cells may come from the graft donor. The chain recombines TRBV29-1 with TRBJ2-2; D may be TRBD1 (5 bases). The material sequenced was PBMCs, mostly from graft donor cells, taken 360 days after TCRalphabeta/CD19-depleted stem cell transplant. Here the CDR3 DNA reads TGCAGCGTTGGGTCAGGGATGGGCGGGGAGCTGTTTTTT. Its translation is CSVGSGMGGELFF.